This TCR beta chain stems from a study of Graves' ophthalmopathy and Graves' hyperthyroidism. Study-level points and caveats: Blood also held most thyroid clonotypes expanded above 0.001 frequency.

The authors amplified TCR beta CDR3 regions from RNA transcripts. HTBI primers primed a first-round RT-PCR, and a second-round multiplex PCR followed. MiXCR, applied by TCRdb to the multiplex PCR reads, yields one record per CDR3 protein. The table lists about 370,000 distinct CDR3 sequences, 17% of them singletons. This clonotype was observed many times. Its antigen is as yet unknown. Germline CDR1 and CDR2: LNHNV and YYDKDF (reference sequence). Trimming left V 1 base short and J 5 bases short, with 9 bases between. There are 13 residues in the CDR3. The chain is built from TRBV15 and TRBJ2-7, with D unclear. This clonotype was obtained from an adult woman with stable Graves' hyperthyroidism. Sequenced input: peripheral blood. The chain's CDR3 is CATSRGKENEQYF. DNA for the CDR3: TGTGCCACCAGCAGAGGGAAGGAAAACGAGCAGTACTTC.